These 17 T cell receptor beta chains originate from one sample sequenced in a study of T cells after yellow fever vaccination. MiXCR was run by TCRdb on the 5' RACE reads, yielding one entry per CDR3 protein. Of roughly 190,000 distinct CDR3 sequences detected, 8% to 13% appear once; the ten largest clones hold 30% to 45%. Here the sequenced sample was CD8+ T cells sorted from PBMCs, taken 15 days after the yellow fever booster vaccination. Receptors originate from a man between 18 and 35 years old who received the YFV17D yellow fever vaccine.

The chain joins TRBV4-1 to TRBJ1-1; 7 nucleotides align to TRBD1. Germline trimming cut 4 bases from V and 3 bases from J; bases unmatched to any gene: 5. This CDR3 comprises 14 residues. CDR1 is MGHRA and CDR2 is YSYEKL in the germline V gene. CDR3 DNA: TGCGCCAGCAGCCGCCCCGGGACAGACACTGAAGCTTTCTTT. Its translation: CASSRPGTDTEAFF.

This clonotype was seen a handful of times. V gene TRBV19 combines with J gene TRBJ2-2, with D perhaps TRBD1 or TRBD2 (5 bases each). The CDR3 runs 16 residues. Germline V gives CDR1 LNHDA, CDR2 SQIVND (reference sequence). V lost 10 bases, J lost 0 bases, and 18 bases lay in between. CDR3 nucleotide sequence: TGTGCCACTCAACCGGTGGGGGATTCGAACACCGGGGAGCTGTTTTTT. This codes for CATQPVGDSNTGELFF.

The CDR3: CASSLEWDTQYF. The DNA of the CDR3 is TGTGCCAGCAGTTTAGAGTGGGATACGCAGTATTTT. The chain combines TRBV12-3 or TRBV12-4 with TRBJ2-3, with unresolved D. This CDR3 contains 12 residues. Trimming shortened V by 1 base and J by 6 bases, and 5 bases separated the two germline ends.

This chain uses TRBV2 with TRBJ2-5; 7 bases map to TRBD1. J gave up 0 bases and V 6 bases, and 7 bases lay outside the gene matches. CDR3 length: 15 amino acids. Germline CDR1 and CDR2: SNHLY and FYNNEI. CDR3 nucleotides: TGTGCCAGCAGGGTCCGGGACAGCGACCAAGAGACCCAGTACTTC. Protein product: CASRVRDSDQETQYF.

A few counts support this clonotype. The chain employs TRBV7-8 and TRBJ1-5; 7 bases agree with TRBD1. Per germline, CDR1 SGHVS and CDR2 FQNEAQ. After removal of 5 bases from V and 5 bases from J, the junction contained 3 bases not matched to a gene. The CDR3 is made up of 13 amino acids. CDR3 amino acids: CASSQQGYQPQHF. The CDR3 region has the DNA TGTGCCAGCAGCCAACAGGGGTATCAGCCCCAGCATTTT.

In its sample, this clonotype was seen a few times. This chain connects TRBV4-1 to TRBJ1-2, with TRBD1 matching 8 bases. CDR1 is MGHRA, CDR2 YSYEKL, per germline. The V and J ends lost 1 base and 2 bases, in that order; junction bases with no gene match: 6. This CDR3 region has 16 residues. DNA of the CDR3: TGCGCCAGCAGCCAAGGATCACAGGGGGGGAACTATGGCTACACCTTC. As protein: CASSQGSQGGNYGYTF.

This clonotype was detected a few times. The V gene is TRBV9, the J gene TRBJ2-5; tentative D call: TRBD1 (6 bases). Trimming took off 4 bases at V and 4 bases at J, with 17 bases between the two ends. CDR1 is SGDLS and CDR2 is YYNGEE in the germline V gene. This CDR3 has 15 amino acids. In nucleotides, the CDR3 is TGTGCCAGCAGCTCAGGGGCCGGGGACGGAGAGACCCAGTACTTC. Protein sequence: CASSSGAGDGETQYF. Variable domain in full (rest from reference TRBV9 and TRBJ2-5): DSGVTQTPKHLITATGQRVTLRCSPRSGDLSVYWYQQSLDQGLQFLIQYYNGEERAKGNILERFSAQQFPDLHSELNLSSLELGDSALYFCASSSGAGDGETQYFGPGTRLLVL.

The chain has TRBV19 and TRBJ1-1; 7 nucleotides match TRBD1. Trimming took 4 bases from V and 7 from J; bases not matched to a gene: 9. Per the germline V gene, CDR1 is LNHDA and CDR2 is SQIVND (reference sequence). This CDR3 is built from 14 residues. The CDR3 region has the DNA TGTGCCAGTAGTACCGGATCGGGACAGCATGAAGCTTTCTTT. Residues: CASSTGSGQHEAFF.

This clonotype was counted only a few times. The chain is built from TRBV7-8 and TRBJ1-2; no firm D call. The CDR3 contains 14 residues. Trimming cost V 2 bases and J 4 bases, with 11 bases left between them. CDR1 is SGHVS, CDR2 FQNEAQ, per germline. DNA for the CDR3: TGTGCCAGCAGCTTATGGATCCGGGCCTATGGCTACACCTTC. Its translation: CASSLWIRAYGYTF.

V gene TRBV11-3 combines with J gene TRBJ2-5; D is ambiguous. There are 15 residues in the CDR3. CDR1 and CDR2 from the germline V gene are SGHNT and YENEEA. Trimming left V 0 bases short and J 5 bases short, with 13 bases between. The DNA of the CDR3 is TGTGCCAGCAGCTTAGATGAGACGGATTCGGAGACCCAGTACTTC. The encoded protein is CASSLDETDSETQYF.

This clonotype was counted between two and nine times. V is TRBV6-6 and J is TRBJ2-7; the match to TRBD1 covers 9 bases. Germline-derived CDR1 and CDR2 are MNHNY and SVGAGI (reference sequence). The CDR3 spans 15 residues. The V and J ends lost 5 bases and 4 bases, in that order; junction bases with no gene match: 9. Here the CDR3 DNA reads TGTGCCAGCAGTCAGATCCGGGACAGGGCTTACGAGCAGTACGTC. This gives the protein CASSQIRDRAYEQYV.

CDR3 nucleotides: TGCAGCGTCCGAGGAGGGACAGGGGGCTACGAGCAGTACTTC. Translating it yields CSVRGGTGGYEQYF. The chain uses TRBV29-1 and TRBJ2-7; 11 positions match TRBD1. The CDR3 has 14 residues. The V segment lost 6 bases and the J segment 3 bases; nucleotides outside the gene matches: 7. Germline CDR1 and CDR2: SQVTM and ANQGSEA.

The chain joins TRBV20-1 to TRBJ2-7; D gene unclear. V gave up 2 bases and J gave up 0 bases, with 8 bases separating them. Germline values: CDR1 DFQATT, CDR2 SNEGSKA (reference sequence). The CDR3 runs 13 residues. The CDR3 here is CSARRPRSYEQYF. The CDR3 nucleotides are TGCAGTGCTAGACGACCTCGCTCCTACGAGCAGTACTTC.

This clonotype showed up just a few times. The chain uses TRBV7-9 and TRBJ1-2; no clear D gene. Germline V gene sequence: CDR1 SEHNR, CDR2 FQNEAQ (reference sequence). CDR3 length: 14 amino acids. V was shortened by 0 bases and J by 4 bases, with 9 bases between the two germline ends. CDR3 in DNA: TGTGCCAGCAGCTTAGCAGGATCGGGCTATGGCTACACCTTC. Its protein is CASSLAGSGYGYTF.

This clonotype was counted many times. The chain employs TRBV7-8 and TRBJ2-4; TRBD1 is a possible D gene (6 bases). The CDR3 spans 15 residues. Germline V gene data show CDR1 as SGHVS and CDR2 as FQNEAQ. Trimming removed 5 bases from V and 8 bases from J, with 19 bases in between. The CDR3 DNA sequence: TGTGCCAGCAGCCCTCAAACAGGGTCGGTGGACATTCAGTACTTC. Translated, it gives CASSPQTGSVDIQYF.

The chain links TRBV7-9 to TRBJ2-7, with D possibly called TRBD1 or TRBD2 (5 bases each). This CDR3 is built from 14 residues. Per germline, CDR1 SEHNR and CDR2 FQNEAQ (reference sequence). Trimming left V 5 bases short and J 1 base short, with 12 bases between. The DNA of the CDR3 is TGTGCCAGCAGCCCCCCGGGACCTTCCTACGAGCAGTACGTC. It specifies CASSPPGPSYEQYV.

This clonotype was counted once. An end of the junction differs from the germline gene, which may be a read error. V and J are TRBV4-1 and TRBJ1-1, with D uncertain. Germline V gene sequence: CDR1 MGHRA, CDR2 YSYEKL. The CDR3 runs 14 residues. The CDR3, as DNA: TGCGCCTGCAGCCCCCGTTGGGTGAACACTGAAGCTTTCTTT. It is translated as CACSPRWVNTEAFF.